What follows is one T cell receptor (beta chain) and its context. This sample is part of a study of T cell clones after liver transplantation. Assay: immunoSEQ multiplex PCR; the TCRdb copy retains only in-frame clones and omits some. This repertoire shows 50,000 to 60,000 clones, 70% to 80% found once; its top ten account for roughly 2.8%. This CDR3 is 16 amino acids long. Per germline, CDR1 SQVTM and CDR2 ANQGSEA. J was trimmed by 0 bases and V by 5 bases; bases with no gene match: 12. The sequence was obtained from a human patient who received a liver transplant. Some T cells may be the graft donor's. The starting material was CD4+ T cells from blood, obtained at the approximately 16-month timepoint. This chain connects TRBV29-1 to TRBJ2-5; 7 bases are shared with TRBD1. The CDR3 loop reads CSVTLQGLSHQETQYF. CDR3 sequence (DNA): TGCAGCGTTACTTTACAGGGGCTCTCCCACCAAGAGACCCAGTACTTC.